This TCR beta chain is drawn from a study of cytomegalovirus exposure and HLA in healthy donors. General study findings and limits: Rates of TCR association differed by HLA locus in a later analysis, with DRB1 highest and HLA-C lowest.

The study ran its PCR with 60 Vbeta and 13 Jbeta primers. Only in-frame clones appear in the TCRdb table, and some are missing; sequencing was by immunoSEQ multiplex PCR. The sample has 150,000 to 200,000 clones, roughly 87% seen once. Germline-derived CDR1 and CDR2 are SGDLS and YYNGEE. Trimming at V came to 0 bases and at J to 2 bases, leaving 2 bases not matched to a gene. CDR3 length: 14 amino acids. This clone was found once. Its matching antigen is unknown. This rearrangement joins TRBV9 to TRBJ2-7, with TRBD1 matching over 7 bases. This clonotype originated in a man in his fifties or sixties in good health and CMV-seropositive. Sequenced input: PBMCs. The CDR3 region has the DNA TGTGCCAGCAGCGTAGAAGGGGGCCCCTACGAGCAGTACTTC. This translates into CASSVEGGPYEQYF. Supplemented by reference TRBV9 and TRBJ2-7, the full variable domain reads DSGVTQTPKHLITATGQRVTLRCSPRSGDLSVYWYQQSLDQGLQFLIQYYNGEERAKGNILERFSAQQFPDLHSELNLSSLELGDSALYFCASSVEGGPYEQYFGPGTRLTVT.